What follows are 6 T cell receptor beta chains derived from one specimen sequenced in a study of T-cell memory formation after mild COVID-19. TCRdb used MiXCR to reprocess the 5' RACE reads, holding one entry per CDR3 protein. Counted here are roughly 130,000 distinct CDR3 sequences, around 15% occurring once; the ten biggest clones make up 4% to 6%. Sequencing used PBMCs or a T cell subset sorted from them (not recorded which). The receptors come from a young man who had mild COVID-19 (a few samples of this study predate the infection). Cell type and time point are not known.

CDR3 residues: CASSPRQGVKTQYF. The CDR3 DNA sequence: TGCGCCAGCAGCCCCCGACAGGGAGTAAAGACCCAGTACTTC. The J gene is TRBJ2-5, the V gene TRBV4-3, with 7 bases lining up with TRBD1. CDR1 LGHNA and CDR2 YSLEER come from the germline V gene. Trimming took 4 bases from V and 6 from J; bases not matched to a gene: 8. The CDR3 spans 14 residues.

The sample holds a few counts of this clonotype. V is TRBV12-3 or TRBV12-4 and J is TRBJ1-4; D is undetermined. V dropped 3 bases and J dropped 4 bases, with 9 bases sitting between them. The CDR3 length is 14 residues. CDR3 DNA sequence: TGTGCCAGCAGTTTCTGGGGAAGTAATGAAAAACTGTTTTTT. Protein product: CASSFWGSNEKLFF.

This clonotype showed up many times. This rearrangement joins TRBV6-5 to TRBJ1-1, with no clear D. CDR1 and CDR2 (germline): MNHEY, SVGAGI. Trimming cost V 7 bases and J 8 bases, with 17 bases left between them. This CDR3 region has 13 residues. The CDR3 loop reads CASNTPGTKEAFF. CDR3 nucleotide sequence: TGTGCCAGCAACACGCCCGGTACGAAGGAAGCTTTCTTT.

CDR3 in amino acids: CASSPDSYNSPLHF. CDR3 bases: TGTGCCAGCTCGCCAGACTCCTATAATTCACCCCTCCACTTT. The chain combines TRBV2 with TRBJ1-6; D uncertain. Germline V gene sequence: CDR1 SNHLY, CDR2 FYNNEI. Trimming pared 8 bases from V and 0 bases from J, leaving 8 bases between. This CDR3 spans 14 amino acids.

This chain joins TRBV9 and TRBJ2-3; D gene unclear. The germline V gene has CDR1 SGDLS and CDR2 YYNGEE. The CDR3 has 13 amino acids. Trimming shortened V by 1 base and J by 0 bases, and 3 bases separated the two germline ends. The CDR3: CASSVISTDTQYF. In DNA form, the CDR3 reads TGTGCCAGCAGCGTAATAAGCACAGATACGCAGTATTTT. Using reference TRBV9 and TRBJ2-3 for the parts outside the CDR3, the full variable domain is DSGVTQTPKHLITATGQRVTLRCSPRSGDLSVYWYQQSLDQGLQFLIQYYNGEERAKGNILERFSAQQFPDLHSELNLSSLELGDSALYFCASSVISTDTQYFGPGTRLTVL.

V is TRBV6-2 or TRBV6-3 and J is TRBJ1-6; D may be TRBD1 (5 bases). The germline gives CDR1 MNHEY, CDR2 SVGEGT. V gave up 5 bases and J gave up 0 bases, with 17 bases separating them. The CDR3 has 18 residues. The CDR3 DNA follows: TGTGCCAGCAGTATATCGGGACTGAGGAGCTCCTATAATTCACCCCTCCACTTT. Encoded protein: CASSISGLRSSYNSPLHF.